These 21 T cell receptor beta chains originate from one sample sequenced in a study of T-cell reconstitution after alpha-beta-depleted transplantation in children. The TCRbeta library incorporated unique molecular identifiers. TCRdb fed the PCR reads into MiXCR, producing one record per CDR3 protein. The sample lists roughly 200,000 distinct CDR3 sequences; roughly 11% were seen once. The specimen was PBMCs, collected before TCRalphabeta/CD19-depleted stem cell transplant. Source of these receptors: a child in the first two years of life with acute myeloid leukemia, due to receive a stem cell transplant.

This clonotype has at least ten counts. This chain uses TRBV7-9 with TRBJ2-1; maybe TRBD2 (5 bases). Germline V gives CDR1 SEHNR, CDR2 FQNEAQ (reference sequence). V gave up 4 bases and J gave up 4 bases, with 11 bases separating them. This CDR3 has 14 residues. CDR3: CASSYLGEYNEQFF. Written as DNA, the CDR3 is TGTGCCAGCAGCTACTTGGGAGAATACAATGAGCAGTTCTTC.

This clonotype was counted at least ten times. The rearrangement links TRBV4-3 to TRBJ2-7; 9 bases match TRBD2. The CDR3 has 16 residues. Per germline, CDR1 LGHNA and CDR2 YSLEER. The V segment lost 0 bases and the J segment 2 bases; nucleotides outside the gene matches: 5. Here the CDR3 DNA reads TGCGCCAGCAGCCAAGATGCTAGCGGGAATCCCTACGAGCAGTACTTC. It translates to CASSQDASGNPYEQYF.

This clonotype was observed at least ten times. The V call is TRBV5-1, the J call TRBJ2-1; 8 positions match TRBD2. Germline V gene sequence: CDR1 SGHRS, CDR2 YFSETQ. CDR3 length: 16 amino acids. V was pared by 1 base and J by 8 bases, with 11 bases of the junction left unmatched. The CDR3 loop is CASSLRQAGVEYEQFF. The CDR3 nucleotides are TGCGCCAGCAGCTTGCGGCAAGCGGGAGTCGAATATGAGCAGTTCTTC.

The genes are TRBV11-1 and TRBJ2-2, with D uncertain. Deletions cut 5 bases from V and 2 bases from J, with 15 bases between. From germline, CDR1 is SGHAT and CDR2 FQDESV (reference sequence). The CDR3 sequence is 16 residues long. The CDR3 is CASSQYPSVNTGELFF. CDR3 bases: TGTGCCAGCAGCCAGTACCCCAGCGTTAACACCGGGGAGCTGTTTTTT.

The V call is TRBV5-6, the J call TRBJ2-5; no firm D call. Germline lookup yields CDR1 SGHDT and CDR2 YYEEEE. V was cut by 1 base and J by 2 bases, with 6 bases left in between. The CDR3 runs to 13 residues. The CDR3: CASSLSTQETQYF. In DNA form, the CDR3 reads TGTGCCAGCAGCTTGTCAACTCAAGAGACCCAGTACTTC.

The sample holds many counts of this clonotype. The V and J genes are TRBV4-2 and TRBJ2-7; the match to TRBD2 covers 7 bases. The V gene end was trimmed by 1 base and the J gene end by 4 bases; junction bases not matched to a gene: 7. Germline V gene lookup returns CDR1 LGHNA and CDR2 YNFKEQ. The CDR3 totals 15 residues. CDR3 loop: CASSQAGGSMYEQYF. CDR3 DNA sequence: TGTGCCAGCAGCCAAGCTGGCGGGAGTATGTACGAGCAGTACTTC.

CDR3 sequence reads: CSARRWEVPGQPQHF. The CDR3 region has the DNA TGCAGTGCTAGAAGGTGGGAGGTTCCCGGCCAGCCCCAGCATTTT. The chain employs TRBV20-1 and TRBJ1-5; D call uncertain. The CDR3 extends over 15 amino acids. V was cut by 2 bases and J by 7 bases, with 18 bases left in between. Germline-derived CDR1 and CDR2 are DFQATT and SNEGSKA (reference sequence).

This clonotype was counted many times. The chain couples TRBV13 to TRBJ2-7; the D call may be TRBD1 or TRBD2 (5 bases each). The CDR3 has 15 residues. V lost 6 bases to trimming and J lost 5 bases, with 20 bases between them. Germline lookup yields CDR1 PRHDT and CDR2 FYEKMQ (reference sequence). The CDR3 reads CASSRWASGTHEQYF. The CDR3 DNA is TGTGCCAGCAGTCGATGGGCATCGGGGACCCACGAGCAGTACTTC. Full variable domain (missing parts from reference TRBV13 and TRBJ2-7): AAGVIQSPRHLIKEKRETATLKCYPIPRHDTVYWYQQGPGQDPQFLISFYEKMQSDKGSIPDRFSAQQFSDYHSELNMSSLELGDSALYFCASSRWASGTHEQYFGPGTRLTVT.

Comment on this clonotype: One junction end does not reproduce the germline sequence, and a read error may be involved. V and J are TRBV25-1 and TRBJ2-1; 9 bases match TRBD1. Per the germline V gene, CDR1 is MGHDK and CDR2 is SYGVNS. CDR3 length: 15 residues. CDR3 region: CAGSEGTGGFNEQFF. CDR3 sequence (DNA): TGTGCCGGCAGTGAAGGCACAGGGGGCTTCAATGAGCAGTTCTTC.

This clonotype has more than one count but fewer than ten. The V gene is TRBV28, the J gene TRBJ2-1, with no clear D. Trimming shortened V by 7 bases and J by 4 bases, and 8 bases separated the two germline ends. Germline V CDR1 and CDR2: MDHEN, SYDVKM. This CDR3 has 12 residues. CDR3 nucleotides: TGTGCCAGCAAGGGCGGATACAATGAGCAGTTCTTC. This sequence encodes CASKGGYNEQFF.

The sample holds many counts of this clonotype. The chain carries TRBV7-2 and TRBJ2-3; D gene ambiguous. Germline lookup yields CDR1 SGHTA and CDR2 FQGNSA. Between the trimmed V and J ends, which lost 5 bases and 0 bases, there was a span of 9 bases. The length of the CDR3 is 14 residues. CDR3 nucleotide sequence: TGTGCCAGCAGCAGCCGGGCTAGCACAGATACGCAGTATTTT. This gives the protein CASSSRASTDTQYF.

The sample holds many counts of this clonotype. The chain joins TRBV5-4 to TRBJ2-5; maybe TRBD2 (7 bases). The CDR3 covers 14 residues. CDR1 SGHNT and CDR2 YYREEE come from the germline V gene (reference sequence). V lost 0 bases and J 5 bases, leaving 11 bases between the germline ends. This CDR3 reads CASSLGGGEETQYF. CDR3 sequence (DNA): TGTGCCAGCAGCTTGGGAGGGGGGGAGGAGACCCAGTACTTC.

The sample holds many counts of this clonotype. The genes are TRBV5-1 and TRBJ2-1; no clear D. V lost 2 bases to trimming and J lost 2 bases, with 8 bases between them. The CDR3 has 14 amino acids. Germline lookup yields CDR1 SGHRS and CDR2 YFSETQ. CDR3 residues: CASSFRPPYNEQFF. The DNA of the CDR3 is TGCGCCAGCAGCTTCAGGCCCCCCTACAATGAGCAGTTCTTC.

The rearrangement uses TRBV5-4 and TRBJ2-7; no clear D gene. Between the trimmed V and J ends, which lost 3 bases and 0 bases, there was a span of 10 bases. Germline V gene data show CDR1 as SGHNT and CDR2 as YYREEE (reference sequence). The CDR3 has 14 amino acids. The CDR3 region is CASSSRRPSYEQYF. The CDR3 nucleotides read TGTGCCAGCAGCTCTAGGCGCCCCTCCTACGAGCAGTACTTC.

This clonotype was seen repeatedly, ten times or more. The chain employs TRBV7-2 and TRBJ2-1, with 11 bases that match TRBD1. The CDR3 runs 15 residues. Germline-derived CDR1 and CDR2 are SGHTA and FQGNSA. V dropped 1 base and J dropped 9; count of bases not matched to a gene: 5. The CDR3 nucleotides read TGTGCCAGCAGCTTAGAGGGACAGGGGGACAGTGAGCAGTTCTTC. Translation gives CASSLEGQGDSEQFF.

Turning to this clonotype: A single base separates this from a much larger clone, so it may be a read error. This rearrangement joins TRBV10-3 to TRBJ2-3; D gene unclear. Trimming took 10 bases from V and 0 from J, leaving 11 bases between them. Looked up from germline, CDR1 is ENHRY and CDR2 is SYGVKD. The CDR3 totals 13 residues. For the CDR3, the DNA is TGTGCCACCCACGGAATTAGCACAGATACGCAGTATTTT. It is translated as CATHGISTDTQYF.

This clonotype has ten or more counts. The rearrangement uses TRBV27 and TRBJ1-2; D possibly corresponds to TRBD1 (6 bases). Germline CDR1 reads MNHEY; CDR2 reads SMNVEV (reference sequence). Trimming stripped 0 bases from V and 2 bases from J, with 7 bases between. The CDR3 runs 14 residues. The CDR3: CASSLSGGNYGYTF. DNA for the CDR3: TGTGCCAGCAGTTTATCAGGGGGGAACTATGGCTACACCTTC.

This clonotype was observed many times. The V gene is TRBV5-1, the J gene TRBJ1-3; no clear D gene. The CDR3 runs 14 residues. Trimming shortened V by 3 bases and J by 4 bases, and 11 bases separated the two germline ends. CDR1 and CDR2 from the germline V gene are SGHRS and YFSETQ. CDR3 sequence: CASSSEGIGNTIYF. In DNA form, the CDR3 reads TGCGCCAGCAGCTCGGAGGGAATCGGAAACACCATATATTTT.

This clonotype appeared many times. This rearrangement joins TRBV20-1 to TRBJ1-2; tentative D call: TRBD1 (6 bases). CDR1 is DFQATT and CDR2 is SNEGSKA in the germline V gene (reference sequence). The CDR3 extends over 14 amino acids. The DNA of the CDR3 is TGCAGCGCACCAGAAGGGGGGACTAACTATGGCTACACCTTC. Its protein product is CSAPEGGTNYGYTF.

This clonotype has a count of ten or more. This rearrangement joins TRBV20-1 to TRBJ2-7, with D unresolved. Germline-derived CDR1 and CDR2 are DFQATT and SNEGSKA (reference sequence). This CDR3 contains 13 residues. V was cut by 5 bases and J by 6 bases, with 17 bases left in between. DNA of the CDR3: TGCAGTGCTCCCGGGCCCAGATGGGGCGAGCAGTACTTC. It specifies CSAPGPRWGEQYF.

There are many counts of this clonotype. This chain links TRBV12-3 or TRBV12-4 with TRBJ2-1; 10 nucleotides match TRBD2. Trimming removed 7 bases from V and 10 bases from J; junction bases left unmatched: 16. The CDR3 consists of 16 residues. The CDR3 loop is CASIDKSGGVIVEQFF. CDR3 coding DNA: TGTGCCAGCATCGACAAAAGCGGGGGGGTTATCGTGGAGCAGTTCTTC.